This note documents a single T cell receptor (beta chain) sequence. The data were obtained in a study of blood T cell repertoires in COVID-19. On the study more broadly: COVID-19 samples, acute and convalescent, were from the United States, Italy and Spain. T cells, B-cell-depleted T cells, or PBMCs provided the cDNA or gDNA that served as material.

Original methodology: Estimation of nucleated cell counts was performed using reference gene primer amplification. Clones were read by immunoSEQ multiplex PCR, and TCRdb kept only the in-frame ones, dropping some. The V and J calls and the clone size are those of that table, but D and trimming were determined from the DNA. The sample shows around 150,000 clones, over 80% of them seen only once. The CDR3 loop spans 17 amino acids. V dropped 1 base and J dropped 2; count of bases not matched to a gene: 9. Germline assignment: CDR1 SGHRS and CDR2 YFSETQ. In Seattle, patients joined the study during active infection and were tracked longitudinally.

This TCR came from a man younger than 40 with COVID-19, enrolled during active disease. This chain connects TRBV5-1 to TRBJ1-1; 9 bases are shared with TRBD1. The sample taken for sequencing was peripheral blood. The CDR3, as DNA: TGCGCCAGCAGCTTGTGGGACAGGGATGGGGGAAACACTGAAGCTTTCTTT. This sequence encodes CASSLWDRDGGNTEAFF.